These 17 T cell receptor beta chains were sequenced from one sample in a study of T cell responses to AZD1222 COVID-19 vaccine. TCRdb keeps only in-frame clones here, not all; method: immunoSEQ multiplex PCR. The table has about 170,000 clones, approximately 90% seen once. Sequenced here: peripheral blood, sampled 28 days after the second dose of the MenACWY control vaccine. These receptors were collected from an adult who received the MenACWY meningococcal vaccine as a control.

The chain is built from TRBV7-2 and TRBJ2-5; 12 nucleotides align to TRBD2. CDR3 length: 15 residues. V gave up 5 bases and J gave up 7 bases; unmatched junction bases: 8. CDR1 and CDR2 from the germline V gene are SGHTA and FQGNSA. The CDR3 coding sequence is TGTGCCAGCAGCATCCTAGCGGGAGGGACGGGGACCCAGTACTTC. Protein product: CASSILAGGTGTQYF. The variable domain in full, with the rest retrieved from reference TRBV7-2 and TRBJ2-5, is GAGVSQSPSNKVTEKGKDVELRCDPISGHTALYWYRQSLGQGLEFLIYFQGNSAPDKSGLPSDRFSAERTGGSVSTLTIQRTQQEDSAVYLCASSILAGGTGTQYFGPGTRLLVL.

The gene calls are TRBV10-3 and TRBJ1-1, with TRBD1 as a possible D gene (5 bases). Germline V gene sequence: CDR1 ENHRY, CDR2 SYGVKD. The CDR3 consists of 14 residues. Trimming removed 1 base at V and 2 bases at J, with 8 bases between. CDR3 protein: CAISEFGGNTEAFF. The CDR3 DNA follows: TGTGCCATCAGTGAGTTCGGGGGAAACACTGAAGCTTTCTTT.

This clone occurred once. The gene calls are TRBV24-1 and TRBJ2-1; TRBD2 aligns across 8 bases. Looked up from germline, CDR1 is KGHDR and CDR2 is SFDVKD. The CDR3 runs to 19 residues. Germline trimming cut 2 bases from V and 4 bases from J; bases unmatched to any gene: 15. CDR3 amino acids: CATSDSNLFASGPYNEQFF. DNA of the CDR3: TGTGCCACCAGTGATTCCAACCTCTTTGCTAGCGGGCCTTACAATGAGCAGTTCTTC.

The chain links TRBV3-1 (or the pseudogene TRBV3-2) to TRBJ1-5; TRBD1 is a possible D gene (5 bases). Trimming stripped 2 bases from V and 0 bases from J, with 14 bases between. This CDR3 spans 17 amino acids. Germline V gives CDR1 LGHDT, CDR2 YNNKEL (reference sequence). The CDR3, as DNA: TGTGCCAGCAGCCAAACGGCCGGCGGGGCTAGCAATCAGCCCCAGCATTTT. Encoded protein: CASSQTAGGASNQPQHF.

The V call is TRBV5-1, the J call TRBJ2-7, with 8 bases identical to TRBD2. Losses at the gene ends were 4 bases for V and 5 bases for J; bases not matched to a gene: 11. Germline V lookup: CDR1 SGHRS, CDR2 YFSETQ. CDR3 size: 15 residues. The CDR3 region is CASSPSGTRANEQYF. The CDR3 bases are TGCGCCAGCAGCCCGTCCGGGACTAGAGCAAACGAGCAGTACTTC.

The V and J genes are TRBV11-2 and TRBJ2-7; 7 bases fit TRBD2. Germline CDR1 SGHAT, CDR2 FQNNGV. J was trimmed by 4 bases and V by 3 bases; bases with no gene match: 3. The CDR3 consists of 13 residues. This chain's CDR3 is CASSFERDYEQYF. In nucleotides, the CDR3 is TGTGCCAGCAGCTTCGAGCGGGATTACGAGCAGTACTTC.

The rearrangement joins TRBV28 to TRBJ2-3; the match to TRBD2 covers 7 bases. With V trimmed by 7 bases and J by 6 bases, 7 bases remained unmatched. Germline V gene sequence: CDR1 MDHEN, CDR2 SYDVKM. The CDR3 has 13 amino acids. The CDR3 sequence: CASIGGSDDTQYF. In DNA, the CDR3 is TGTGCCAGCATCGGGGGGTCGGACGATACGCAGTATTTT.

J is TRBJ1-1 and V is TRBV6-5; 8 bases map to TRBD1. CDR1 is MNHEY and CDR2 is SVGAGI in the germline V gene. V trimming: 4 bases; J trimming: 8 bases; junction bases outside the gene matches: 15. The CDR3 covers 16 residues. The CDR3 nucleotides are TGTGCCAGCAGTTCGGGGAAGACAGGGGTCGGCAAGGAAGCTTTCTTT. This gives the protein CASSSGKTGVGKEAFF.

This chain connects TRBV13 to TRBJ2-7; 8 positions match TRBD1. This CDR3 region has 15 residues. Trimming cost V 6 bases and J 2 bases; bases outside gene matches: 9. Germline assignment: CDR1 PRHDT and CDR2 FYEKMQ (reference sequence). The CDR3 coding sequence is TGTGCCAGCAGTCCGGACAGGGAAGGTCCCTACGAGCAGTACTTC. This gives the protein CASSPDREGPYEQYF.

V gene TRBV30 combines with J gene TRBJ2-7; D is possibly TRBD1 (6 bases). The CDR3 spans 12 residues. Germline V gene data show CDR1 as GTSNPN and CDR2 as SVGIG (reference sequence). V gave up 5 bases and J gave up 2 bases, with 10 bases separating them. The CDR3 reads CAWEQGPYEQYF. In nucleotides, the CDR3 is TGTGCCTGGGAACAGGGTCCCTACGAGCAGTACTTC.

The chain joins TRBV28 to TRBJ2-7; 9 bases line up with TRBD1. The junction had 5 bases not matched to a gene; V was cut back by 5 bases and J by 6 bases. The length of the CDR3 is 13 residues. The germline CDR1 and CDR2 sequences are MDHEN and SYDVKM. The CDR3 coding sequence is TGTGCCAGCAGTGTCGGGACAGGGATCGAGCAGTACTTC. Amino acids: CASSVGTGIEQYF. Looking up the rest from reference TRBV28 and TRBJ2-7 gives the full variable domain: DVKVTQSSRYLVKRTGEKVFLECVQDMDHENMFWYRQDPGLGLRLIYFSYDVKMKEKGDIPEGYSVSREKKERFSLILESASTNQTSMYLCASSVGTGIEQYFGPGTRLTVT.

J is TRBJ1-3 and V is TRBV28; tentative D call: TRBD1 (5 bases). CDR1 and CDR2 from the germline V gene are MDHEN and SYDVKM. V was cut by 6 bases and J by 0 bases, with 21 bases left in between. This CDR3 is built from 18 residues. The CDR3 loop reads CASSSRGPYSNSGNTIYF. The CDR3 DNA reads as TGTGCCAGCAGCTCCCGGGGCCCTTACTCCAACTCTGGAAACACCATATATTTT. The full variable domain, rest sourced from reference TRBV28 and TRBJ1-3, is DVKVTQSSRYLVKRTGEKVFLECVQDMDHENMFWYRQDPGLGLRLIYFSYDVKMKEKGDIPEGYSVSREKKERFSLILESASTNQTSMYLCASSSRGPYSNSGNTIYFGEGSWLTVV.

This chain joins TRBV27 and TRBJ1-2; a weak D match, TRBD1 (6 bases). V lost 8 bases and J lost 8, with 12 bases in between. The CDR3 loop spans 11 amino acids. Germline V gives CDR1 MNHEY, CDR2 SMNVEV (reference sequence). In DNA, the CDR3 is TGTGCCAGCGGGGGGGCGTCCGGCTACACCTTC. It is translated as CASGGASGYTF.

The chain recombines TRBV4-3 with TRBJ2-7, with 15 positions matching TRBD2. V trimming: 4 bases; J trimming: 7 bases; junction bases outside the gene matches: 8. CDR3 length: 16 amino acids. Germline V gene sequence: CDR1 LGHNA, CDR2 YSLEER. CDR3 sequence reads: CASSPRTSGRAGEQYF. DNA of the CDR3: TGCGCCAGCAGCCCTAGGACTAGCGGGAGGGCTGGGGAGCAGTACTTC.

V usage is TRBV7-3 and J usage is TRBJ2-1, with D unresolved. Trimming cost V 5 bases and J 9 bases, with 17 bases left between them. Germline V gene sequence: CDR1 SGHTA, CDR2 FQGTGA. CDR3 size: 14 residues. For the CDR3, the DNA is TGTGCCAGCAGCGAGAAGGGATCGGACGGTGAGCAGTTCTTC. Translated, it gives CASSEKGSDGEQFF.

The chain has TRBV24-1 and TRBJ2-1, with 12 bases lining up with TRBD2. The CDR3 loop spans 16 amino acids. Trimming at V came to 4 bases and at J to 3 bases, leaving 3 bases not matched to a gene. The V gene's germline CDR1 is KGHDR and CDR2 SFDVKD. The CDR3 loop is CATSDSLAGGYNEQFF. The CDR3 DNA follows: TGTGCCACCAGTGACTCACTAGCGGGAGGCTACAATGAGCAGTTCTTC.

The rearrangement joins TRBV5-4 to TRBJ1-1, with D possibly matching TRBD1 (6 bases). CDR1 and CDR2 from the germline V gene are SGHNT and YYREEE (reference sequence). The CDR3 contains 13 residues. With 1 base removed from V and 4 bases from J, the gap between germline ends came to 8 bases. The CDR3 DNA is TGTGCCAGCAGCTTGCTGGGGGCCACTGAAGCTTTCTTT. Encoded protein: CASSLLGATEAFF.